The next 3 T cell receptor beta chains were all read from a single sample in a study of radiotherapy plus CTLA-4 blockade in lung cancer. The assay was immunoSEQ multiplex PCR, and TCRdb's table has in-frame clones only and misses some. The profile shows 30,000 to 35,000 clones, roughly 71% of them singletons. Specimen: peripheral blood, collected from a patient treated with radiotherapy plus ipilimumab. Receptor source: a human donor with non-small cell lung cancer who had stable disease on radiotherapy plus ipilimumab.

The rearrangement joins TRBV5-6 to TRBJ2-5; D might be TRBD2 (5 bases). V shed 2 bases and J shed 0 bases, with 8 bases lying between them. The CDR3 sequence is 14 residues long. The V gene's germline CDR1 is SGHDT and CDR2 YYEEEE. DNA of the CDR3: TGTGCCAGCAGCTTCGGGGTGTACCAAGAGACCCAGTACTTC. It specifies CASSFGVYQETQYF.

The CDR3 sequence is CASSHPETGSTSYNEQFF. The CDR3, as DNA: TGCGCCAGCAGCCATCCTGAGACAGGCTCCACGTCCTACAATGAGCAGTTCTTC. This sequence joins TRBV4-1 and TRBJ2-1; tentatively, D is TRBD1 (6 bases). CDR1 MGHRA and CDR2 YSYEKL come from the germline V gene. V lost 3 bases and J lost 1, with 19 bases in between. The CDR3 has 18 amino acids.

In its sample, this clone was seen a few times. The chain couples TRBV19 to TRBJ1-2; no reliable D call. The V end lost 2 bases, the J end lost 8 bases, and 18 bases lay between the germline ends. Germline loops: CDR1 LNHDA, CDR2 SQIVND (reference sequence). This CDR3 has 15 residues. In nucleotides, the CDR3 is TGTGCCAGTAGTATAAGGATCGGCGCGGGGTACGGCTACACCTTC. Encoded protein: CASSIRIGAGYGYTF.